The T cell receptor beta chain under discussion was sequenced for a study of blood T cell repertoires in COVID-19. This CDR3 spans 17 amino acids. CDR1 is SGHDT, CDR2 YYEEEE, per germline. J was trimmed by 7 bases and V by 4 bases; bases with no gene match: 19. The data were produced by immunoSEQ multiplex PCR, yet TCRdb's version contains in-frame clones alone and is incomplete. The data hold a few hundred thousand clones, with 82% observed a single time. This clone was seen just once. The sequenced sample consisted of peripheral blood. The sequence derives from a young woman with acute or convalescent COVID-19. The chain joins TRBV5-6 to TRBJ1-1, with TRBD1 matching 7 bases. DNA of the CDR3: TGTGCCAGCAGCCGCCAAAAACAGGGGTATGGTTTTAGTGAAGCTTTCTTT. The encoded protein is CASSRQKQGYGFSEAFF.